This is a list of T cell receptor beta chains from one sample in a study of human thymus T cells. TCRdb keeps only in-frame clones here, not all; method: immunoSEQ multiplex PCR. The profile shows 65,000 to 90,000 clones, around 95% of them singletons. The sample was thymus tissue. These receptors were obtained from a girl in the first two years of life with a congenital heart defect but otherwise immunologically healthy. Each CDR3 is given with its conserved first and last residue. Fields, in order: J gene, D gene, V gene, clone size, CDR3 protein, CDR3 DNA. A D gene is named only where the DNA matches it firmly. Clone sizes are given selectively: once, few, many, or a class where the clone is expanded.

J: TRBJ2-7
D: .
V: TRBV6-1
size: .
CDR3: CASSLRGEGSYEQYF
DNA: TGTGCCAGCAGCCTCAGGGGAGAGGGCTCCTACGAGCAGTACTTC

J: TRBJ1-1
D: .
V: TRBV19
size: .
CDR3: CASSKASFGIRDTEAFF
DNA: TGTGCCAGTAGTAAAGCCTCTTTTGGGATCCGAGACACTGAAGCTTTCTTT

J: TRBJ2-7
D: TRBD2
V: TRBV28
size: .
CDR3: CASTSGSVPSSYEQYF
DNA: TGTGCCAGTACTAGCGGGAGCGTCCCGAGCTCCTACGAGCAGTACTTC

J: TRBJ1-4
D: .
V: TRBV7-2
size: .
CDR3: CASSLAATDQRGEKLFF
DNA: TGTGCCAGCAGCTTAGCCGCGACCGATCAGAGGGGCGAAAAACTGTTTTTT

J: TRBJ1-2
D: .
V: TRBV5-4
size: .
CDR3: CASIQYHRLLTNGYTF
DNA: TGTGCCAGCATCCAATATCACAGACTCTTAACTAATGGCTACACCTTC

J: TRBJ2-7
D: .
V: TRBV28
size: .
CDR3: CATDKNGERGEQYF
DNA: TGTGCCACGGACAAGAATGGGGAGAGGGGCGAGCAGTACTTC

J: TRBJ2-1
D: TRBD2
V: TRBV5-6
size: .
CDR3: CASSPGLAATNEQFF
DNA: TGTGCCAGCAGCCCAGGACTAGCGGCCACCAATGAGCAGTTCTTC

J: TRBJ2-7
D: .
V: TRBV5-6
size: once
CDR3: CASSFRGCEQYF
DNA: TGTGCCAGCAGCTTCAGGGGCTGCGAGCAGTACTTC

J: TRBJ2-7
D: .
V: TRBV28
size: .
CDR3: CASTPTDTLGEQYF
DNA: TGTGCCAGCACCCCGACAGACACTTTGGGGGAGCAGTACTTC

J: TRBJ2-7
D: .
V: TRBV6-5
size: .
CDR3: CASSYNREYHSYEQYF
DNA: TGTGCCAGCAGTTATAACAGGGAATACCACTCCTACGAGCAGTACTTC

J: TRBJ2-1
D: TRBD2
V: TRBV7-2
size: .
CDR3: CASSLDPSSGRELEQFF
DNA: TGTGCCAGCAGCTTAGATCCTTCCAGCGGGAGGGAGCTTGAGCAGTTCTTC

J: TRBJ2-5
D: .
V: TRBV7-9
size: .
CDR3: CASSSRDPYLETQYF
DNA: TGTGCCAGCAGCTCCCGGGACCCCTACTTGGAGACCCAGTACTTC

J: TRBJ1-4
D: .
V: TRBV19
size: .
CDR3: CASQGTKLFF
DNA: TGTGCCAGTCAAGGGACAAAACTGTTTTTT

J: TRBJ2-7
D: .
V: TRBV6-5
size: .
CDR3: CASSSRGLPEQYF
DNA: TGTGCCAGCAGTTCCAGGGGACTCCCGGAGCAGTACTTC

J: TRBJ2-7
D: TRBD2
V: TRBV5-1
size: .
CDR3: CASSASSGREEGYEQYF
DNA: TGCGCCAGCAGCGCCTCTAGCGGGAGGGAGGAGGGCTACGAGCAGTACTTC

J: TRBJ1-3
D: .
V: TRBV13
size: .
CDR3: CASSGDYRIRDARLIGGRGNTIYF
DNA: TGTGCCAGCAGCGGGGATTACCGAATTAGGGACGCGAGGCTGATCGGGGGCCGCGGAAACACCATATATTTT

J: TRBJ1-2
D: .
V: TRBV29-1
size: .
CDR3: CSVDWGAADYGYTF
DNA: TGCAGCGTTGATTGGGGGGCGGCGGACTATGGCTACACCTTC

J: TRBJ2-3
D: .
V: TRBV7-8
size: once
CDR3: CASSLGVKEPRKDTQYF
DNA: TGTGCCAGCAGCTTAGGAGTTAAGGAACCCCGGAAGGATACGCAGTATTTT

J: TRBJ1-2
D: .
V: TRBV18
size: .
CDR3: CASSPTIHGYTF
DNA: TGTGCCAGCTCCCCTACTATACATGGCTACACCTTC

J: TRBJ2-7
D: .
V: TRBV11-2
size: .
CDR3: CASSLDTVGGRYEQYF
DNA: TGTGCCAGCAGCTTAGATACGGTTGGGGGGCGCTACGAGCAGTACTTC

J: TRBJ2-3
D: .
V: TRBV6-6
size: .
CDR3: CASRPDPVSSTDTQYF
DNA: TGTGCCAGCAGACCTGACCCTGTCTCTAGCACAGATACGCAGTATTTT

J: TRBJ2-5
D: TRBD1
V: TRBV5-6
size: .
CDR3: CASSSHSPGQGDGETQYF
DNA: TGTGCCAGCAGCTCCCACTCTCCGGGACAGGGGGACGGGGAGACCCAGTACTTC